Included here is one T cell receptor (beta chain) sequence, with context. This table comes from immunoSEQ multiplex PCR, and its TCRdb copy is limited to in-frame clones, with some not included. There are around 150,000 clones in the sample; around four fifths occur only once, and 10% to 11% lies in the top ten. The data were obtained in a study of blood T cell repertoires in COVID-19. Study at large: The United States, Italy and Spain supplied acute and convalescent COVID-19 samples.

From germline, CDR1 is SGDLS and CDR2 YYNGEE. The V and J ends lost 0 bases and 5 bases, in that order; junction bases with no gene match: 5. The CDR3 length is 15 residues. The source is a man in his 60s who had recovered from COVID-19. Material for sequencing was peripheral blood. The V gene is TRBV9, the J gene TRBJ2-7, with TRBD2 matching over 10 bases. Written as DNA, the CDR3 is TGTGCCAGCAGCGTAGTCAAGCGGGGGGGCAACGAGCAGTACTTC. Translating it yields CASSVVKRGGNEQYF.